Described below is a single T cell receptor (beta chain) sequence and its context. Original methodology: Estimates of nucleated cell counts were drawn from the amplification of reference gene primers. Using immunoSEQ multiplex PCR, the repertoire was profiled, and TCRdb retains in-frame clones only, with some absent. The V and J calls and the clone size are those of that table, but D and trimming were determined from the DNA. The table has some 350,000 clones, around 91% seen once. The data stem from a study of blood T cell repertoires in COVID-19. Study as a whole: T cells, B-cell-depleted T cells, or PBMCs supplied cDNA or gDNA.

The CDR3 has 15 amino acids. The germline gives CDR1 SGDLS, CDR2 YYNGEE. J gave up 2 bases and V 3 bases, and 4 bases lay outside the gene matches. The source of this sequence is a man between 18 and 29 years old with active or convalescent COVID-19. J is TRBJ2-1 and V is TRBV9; TRBD2 agrees at 8 bases. Material: peripheral blood. This CDR3 reads CASSAAGDAYNEQFF. For the CDR3, the DNA is TGTGCCAGCAGCGCAGCGGGAGATGCCTACAATGAGCAGTTCTTC. The full variable domain, rest sourced from reference TRBV9 and TRBJ2-1, is DSGVTQTPKHLITATGQRVTLRCSPRSGDLSVYWYQQSLDQGLQFLIQYYNGEERAKGNILERFSAQQFPDLHSELNLSSLELGDSALYFCASSAAGDAYNEQFFGPGTRLTVL.